The source of this T cell receptor beta chain is a study of blood T cell repertoires in COVID-19. Study information: COVID-19 samples collected from the United States, Italy and Spain covered acute and convalescent phases. In each case, the material was cDNA or gDNA derived from T cells, B-cell-depleted T cells, or PBMCs.

Per the original methods: For nucleated cells, counts were estimated from reference gene primer amplification. Produced via immunoSEQ multiplex PCR; TCRdb's table is partial and in-frame only. The V and J calls and clone size were taken over from that table, and D and trimming were inferred from the DNA. The sample holds a few hundred thousand clones, around 90% seen once. CDR1 is KGHSH, CDR2 LQKENI, per germline. The V and J ends lost 2 bases and 3 bases respectively, with 14 bases between them. The CDR3 extends over 15 amino acids. The sequenced sample consisted of peripheral blood. This receptor was identified in a middle-aged woman who had recovered from COVID-19. The chain carries TRBV18 and TRBJ2-7; D perhaps matches TRBD2 (6 bases). This CDR3 reads CASSPASEGVYEQYF. CDR3 nucleotide sequence: TGTGCCAGCTCACCAGCTAGCGAAGGGGTCTACGAGCAGTACTTC.